What follows are 25 T cell receptor beta chains derived from one specimen sequenced in a study of cytomegalovirus exposure and HLA in healthy donors. Vbeta (60) and Jbeta (13) primers were used in the PCR. Here immunoSEQ multiplex PCR was the method, and the copy in TCRdb shows in-frame clones only, minus some. This sample carries some 120,000 clones, 73% of them seen once, and the ten largest clones take 4.8%. What was sequenced was PBMCs. The receptors here all came from a man aged 55-75 years in good health and CMV-seropositive.

The V call is TRBV5-1, the J call TRBJ2-7; TRBD1 agrees at 8 bases. The J segment lost 3 bases and the V segment lost 4 bases, leaving 6 bases of the junction unmatched. CDR3 size: 14 residues. Germline lookup yields CDR1 SGHRS and CDR2 YFSETQ. The CDR3 nucleotides read TGCGCCAGCAGCATATCGACAGGGGACTACGAGCAGTACTTC. This codes for CASSISTGDYEQYF.

About this clone: Different DNA sequences within this sample yield the same CDR3. The chain uses TRBV6-5 and TRBJ1-1; 7 bases match TRBD1. The CDR3 is 14 residues long. V trimming: 6 bases; J trimming: 2 bases; junction bases outside the gene matches: 6. Per germline, CDR1 MNHEY and CDR2 SVGAGI. The CDR3 sequence: CASRRDRTNTEAFF. CDR3 coding DNA: TGTGCCAGCAGGCGGGACAGAACAAACACTGAAGCTTTCTTT.

This clone was counted a single time. V is TRBV5-1 and J is TRBJ2-5; 9 bases agree with TRBD2. Trimming took 2 bases from V and 5 from J; bases not matched to a gene: 10. CDR3 length: 16 residues. Germline CDR1 reads SGHRS; CDR2 reads YFSETQ. This chain's CDR3 is CASSFPPGLATETQYF. CDR3 coding DNA: TGCGCCAGCAGCTTTCCCCCCGGACTAGCGACTGAGACCCAGTACTTC.

The V call is TRBV15, the J call TRBJ1-5; no definite D call. Trimming removed 0 bases from V and 4 bases from J, with 7 bases in between. Germline V lookup: CDR1 LNHNV, CDR2 YYDKDF (reference sequence). There are 14 residues in the CDR3. Here the CDR3 reads CATSRDSHNQPQHF. CDR3 nucleotide sequence: TGTGCCACCAGCAGAGATTCCCATAATCAGCCCCAGCATTTT.

The chain combines TRBV19 with TRBJ1-1, with TRBD1 matching over 8 bases. Germline V CDR1 and CDR2: LNHDA, SQIVND (reference sequence). CDR3 length equals 16 residues. The V gene end was trimmed by 5 bases and the J gene end by 3 bases; junction bases not matched to a gene: 11. This CDR3 is CASSSRTGPSDTEAFF. The CDR3 DNA sequence: TGTGCCAGTAGTTCCCGGACAGGGCCCTCGGACACTGAAGCTTTCTTT.

This rearrangement joins TRBV5-1 to TRBJ2-5, with D tentatively TRBD2 (6 bases). Germline assignment: CDR1 SGHRS and CDR2 YFSETQ. Trimming took off 4 bases at V and 7 bases at J, with 14 bases between the two ends. The CDR3 spans 13 residues. CDR3 DNA sequence: TGCGCCAGCAGCACGGACGGGCGGGGGACCCAGTACTTC. Protein: CASSTDGRGTQYF.

The CDR3, as DNA: TGTGCCAGTAGTATTAACAGGGGCAGAGGGGAGCTGTTTTTT. The encoded protein is CASSINRGRGELFF. V is TRBV19 and J is TRBJ2-2; 7 bases are a match to TRBD1. The CDR3 extends over 14 amino acids. V was pared by 3 bases and J by 8 bases, with 6 bases of the junction left unmatched. Per germline, CDR1 LNHDA and CDR2 SQIVND (reference sequence).

This clone has more than one count but fewer than ten. J is TRBJ2-3 and V is TRBV5-4, with unresolved D. CDR1 SGHNT and CDR2 YYREEE come from the germline V gene (reference sequence). The CDR3 is 16 residues long. V gave up 0 bases and J gave up 0 bases, with 11 bases separating them. The CDR3: CASSLGSYLSTDTQYF. The DNA of the CDR3 is TGTGCCAGCAGCTTGGGCAGTTACCTTAGCACAGATACGCAGTATTTT.

Only a few counts were recorded for this clone. This chain joins TRBV5-1 and TRBJ1-4, with 7 positions matching TRBD1. V shed 0 bases and J 5 bases; nucleotides not matched to a gene: 7. The CDR3 has 16 residues. The germline V gene encodes CDR1 SGHRS and CDR2 YFSETQ. In DNA form, the CDR3 reads TGCGCCAGCAGCTTGGACAGGGGCAGAAGGAATGAAAAACTGTTTTTT. Translating gives CASSLDRGRRNEKLFF.

The CDR3 region is CASSLSQGDEKLFF. The CDR3 region has the DNA TGTGCCAGCAGCTTATCCCAGGGCGATGAAAAACTGTTTTTT. This chain links TRBV7-6 with TRBJ1-4; D is possibly TRBD1 (5 bases). V was shortened by 2 bases and J by 6 bases, with 10 bases between the two germline ends. Looked up from germline, CDR1 is SGHVS and CDR2 is FNYEAQ. This CDR3 comprises 14 residues.

Judged by abundance, this clone is medium-sized. The same CDR3 arises from other DNA sequences in this sample as well. This chain joins TRBV2 and TRBJ1-5, with D possibly being TRBD1 (6 bases). Germline V CDR1 and CDR2: SNHLY, FYNNEI. The CDR3 sequence is 14 residues long. The V end was cut by 5 bases, the J end by 1 base, with 9 bases between. The CDR3: CASSTGTSNQPQHF. In DNA, the CDR3 is TGTGCCAGCAGTACCGGGACAAGCAATCAGCCCCAGCATTTT.

The rearrangement links TRBV9 to TRBJ2-2; D perhaps matches TRBD2 (5 bases). The V end was cut by 4 bases, the J end by 4 bases, with 17 bases between. This CDR3 has 16 amino acids. Per germline, CDR1 SGDLS and CDR2 YYNGEE. The CDR3 sequence is CASSPRAGNPTGELFF. The CDR3 bases are TGTGCCAGCAGCCCCCGGGCGGGTAATCCCACCGGGGAGCTGTTTTTT.

The V call is TRBV5-1, the J call TRBJ1-4; no reliable D call. Trimming took 5 bases from V and 4 from J, leaving 12 bases between them. CDR1 and CDR2 from the germline V gene are SGHRS and YFSETQ. This CDR3 is built from 14 residues. The CDR3 loop reads CASSNEGGNEKLFF. The CDR3, as DNA: TGCGCCAGCAGTAATGAGGGTGGTAATGAAAAACTGTTTTTT.

This sequence joins TRBV15 and TRBJ1-4; 7 bases map to TRBD1. Trimming cost V 0 bases and J 11 bases; bases outside gene matches: 12. Germline assignment: CDR1 LNHNV and CDR2 YYDKDF (reference sequence). The CDR3 length is 16 residues. CDR3 nucleotide sequence: TGTGCCACCAGCAGAGAGGGCGGACAGGATGGGCGGAAACTGTTTTTT. Translated: CATSREGGQDGRKLFF.

The CDR3 protein is CASSRSRGGTEAFF. The CDR3 DNA reads TGTGCCAGCAGTCGTTCTAGGGGGGGCACTGAAGCTTTCTTT. The rearrangement links TRBV6-5 to TRBJ1-1; tentative D call: TRBD1 (6 bases). This CDR3 is built from 14 residues. Germline assignment: CDR1 MNHEY and CDR2 SVGAGI. V was shortened by 5 bases and J by 4 bases, with 14 bases between the two germline ends.

This chain connects TRBV7-9 to TRBJ2-7, with 7 bases that match TRBD1. Germline V gene lookup returns CDR1 SEHNR and CDR2 FQNEAQ (reference sequence). The ends lost 5 bases at V and 9 bases at J; junction bases unmatched: 7. The CDR3 loop spans 12 amino acids. As DNA, the CDR3 is TGTGCCAGCAGCACCGCGACAGGGCCGCAGTACTTC. It encodes CASSTATGPQYF. Full variable domain (outside the CDR3, taken from reference TRBV7-9 and TRBJ2-7): DTGVSQNPRHKITKRGQNVTFRCDPISEHNRLYWYRQTLGQGPEFLTYFQNEAQLEKSRLLSDRFSAERPKGSFSTLEIQRTEQGDSAMYLCASSTATGPQYFGPGTRLTVT.

This clone was seen just once. The rearrangement links TRBV1 to TRBJ1-1. TRBV1 is listed as a pseudogene. The CDR3 is 11 amino acids. The CDR3 DNA reads as TGCACCAGCAGCCTAGACCGTGAAGCTTTCTTT. Translation: CTSSLDREAFF.

J is TRBJ2-1 and V is TRBV5-1; the D is unclear. The CDR3 spans 16 residues. CDR1 and CDR2 from the germline V gene are SGHRS and YFSETQ. V was cut by 0 bases and J by 0 bases, with 10 bases left in between. The CDR3 nucleotides are TGCGCCAGCAGCTTGGATCAGGCGACCTCCTACAATGAGCAGTTCTTC. This gives the protein CASSLDQATSYNEQFF.

The chain couples TRBV30 to TRBJ1-2; no clear D. This CDR3 spans 15 amino acids. Trimming removed 3 bases at V and 8 bases at J, with 22 bases between. CDR1 is GTSNPN, CDR2 SVGIG, per germline (reference sequence). Written as DNA, the CDR3 is TGTGCCTGGAGCGTAGAACCGCTCGAAATGAGGGGCTACACCTTC. Its protein is CAWSVEPLEMRGYTF.

This chain uses TRBV7-9 with TRBJ2-6, with 10 bases fitting TRBD1. There are 18 residues in the CDR3. Germline lookup yields CDR1 SEHNR and CDR2 FQNEAQ (reference sequence). The ends lost 5 bases at V and 1 base at J; junction bases unmatched: 8. Written as DNA, the CDR3 is TGTGCCAGCAGCCCCCGGGACAGGGGAAGGTCTGGGGCCAACGTCCTGACTTTC. Residues: CASSPRDRGRSGANVLTF.

Written as DNA, the CDR3 is TGTGCCAGCAGCGTAGGAGGGCGGCACACAGATACGCAGTATTTT. Translated: CASSVGGRHTDTQYF. The chain uses TRBV9 and TRBJ2-3, with TRBD2 as a possible D gene (5 bases). Germline values: CDR1 SGDLS, CDR2 YYNGEE. The CDR3 covers 15 residues. V was trimmed by 0 bases and J by 2 bases, leaving 10 bases between them. Drawing the rest from reference TRBV9 and TRBJ2-3, the complete variable domain is DSGVTQTPKHLITATGQRVTLRCSPRSGDLSVYWYQQSLDQGLQFLIQYYNGEERAKGNILERFSAQQFPDLHSELNLSSLELGDSALYFCASSVGGRHTDTQYFGPGTRLTVL.

In its sample, this clone was seen once. This sequence joins TRBV11-3 and TRBJ1-6, with D possibly matching TRBD1 (5 bases). Germline V gene data show CDR1 as SGHNT and CDR2 as YENEEA. This CDR3 has 15 amino acids. V was pared by 0 bases and J by 9 bases, with 12 bases between. Here the CDR3 reads CASSLDRRESSPLHF. DNA of the CDR3: TGTGCCAGCAGCTTAGATCGCAGGGAATCTTCACCCCTCCACTTT.

The chain uses TRBV30 and TRBJ1-1, with D tentatively TRBD1 (6 bases). This CDR3 is built from 12 residues. Germline CDR1 is GTSNPN and CDR2 is SVGIG (reference sequence). The V and J ends lost 2 bases and 13 bases respectively, with 17 bases between them. CDR3 in amino acids: CAWSRQAGRVFF. CDR3 nucleotide sequence: TGTGCCTGGAGTCGACAGGCGGGCCGGGTTTTCTTT.

The chain couples TRBV5-1 to TRBJ2-7; the match to TRBD1 covers 8 bases. With 0 bases clipped from V and 4 bases from J, the junction kept 6 bases outside the gene matches. From germline, CDR1 is SGHRS and CDR2 YFSETQ. This CDR3 contains 15 residues. Here the CDR3 DNA reads TGCGCCAGCAGCTTGGGACAGGGGACTCCTTACGAGCAGTACTTC. Its translation: CASSLGQGTPYEQYF.

The J gene is TRBJ2-7, the V gene TRBV30; tentative D call: TRBD2 (6 bases). The CDR3 has 12 amino acids. From germline, CDR1 is GTSNPN and CDR2 SVGIG (reference sequence). Trimming took off 4 bases at V and 4 bases at J, with 11 bases between the two ends. This chain's CDR3 is CAWTRDFYEQYF. Written as DNA, the CDR3 is TGTGCCTGGACCCGGGACTTTTACGAGCAGTACTTC.